This T cell receptor beta chain is from a study of blood T cell repertoires in COVID-19. Turning to the study itself: From the United States, Italy and Spain came samples of acute and convalescent COVID-19.

The assay was immunoSEQ multiplex PCR, and TCRdb's table has in-frame clones only and misses some. This sample has 90,000 or so clones, with approximately 84% found just once. Germline V gene data show CDR1 as LNHDA and CDR2 as SQIVND (reference sequence). The CDR3 is 14 amino acids. With 1 base removed from V and 3 bases from J, the gap between germline ends came to 9 bases. The clonotype comes from a man aged 80 or over with active or convalescent COVID-19. Input material: peripheral blood. This chain links TRBV19 with TRBJ1-2; D is possibly TRBD1 (5 bases). CDR3 loop: CASSIGRVDYGYTF. The CDR3 DNA reads TGTGCCAGTAGTATAGGCAGGGTGGACTATGGCTACACCTTC. The variable domain in full, completed from reference TRBV19 and TRBJ1-2, reads DGGITQSPKYLFRKEGQNVTLSCEQNLNHDAMYWYRQDPGQGLRLIYYSQIVNDFQKGDIAEGYSVSREKKESFPLTVTSAQKNPTAFYLCASSIGRVDYGYTFGSGTRLTVV.